Reported below is one T cell receptor beta chain. Its target is unknown. A split of CD4+ cells into CD45RA+ naive and CD45RA-negative memory subsets was performed. The CDR3 extends over 14 amino acids. Germline-derived CDR1 and CDR2 are MNHNY and SVGAGI (reference sequence). After removal of 6 bases from V and 2 bases from J, the junction contained 3 bases not matched to a gene. The method was immunoSEQ multiplex PCR; TCRdb's version includes in-frame clones alone and lacks a portion of them. The sample includes roughly 1 million clones, about 75% of them seen just once. These data originate in a study of shared clonotypes between healthy human individuals. Findings and caveats of the study: Sequencing depth was expected to influence donor clonotype sharing. Shared across a few donors were around 5% of the naive CD4 clonotypes.

The chain links TRBV6-6 to TRBJ2-7; 11 positions agree with TRBD2. Sequenced material: memory CD4+ T cells sorted from blood. Subset specified: CD45RA-negative fraction. The receptor comes from a man aged 18 to 29 in good health. The CDR3 loop is CASSLAGGPYEQYF. CDR3 bases: TGTGCCAGCAGCTTAGCGGGAGGGCCCTACGAGCAGTACTTC.